These 5 T cell receptor beta chains were sequenced from one sample in a study of T cell responses to AZD1222 COVID-19 vaccine. Only in-frame clones appear in the TCRdb table, and some are missing; sequencing was by immunoSEQ multiplex PCR. This table holds about 200,000 clones, more than 90% found once. Sample: peripheral blood, taken 28 days after the second dose of the MenACWY control vaccine. These receptors originate from an adult who received the MenACWY meningococcal vaccine as a control.

The gene calls are TRBV6-5 and TRBJ2-1; 12 positions agree with TRBD2. With 5 bases clipped from V and 6 bases from J, the junction kept 2 bases outside the gene matches. The V gene's germline CDR1 is MNHEY and CDR2 SVGAGI. CDR3 length equals 14 residues. The CDR3 reads CASSPLAGGNEQFF. DNA of the CDR3: TGTGCCAGCAGTCCACTAGCGGGAGGCAATGAGCAGTTCTTC.

This chain joins TRBV29-1 and TRBJ2-7; the match to TRBD2 covers 7 bases. V shed 1 base and J 2 bases; nucleotides not matched to a gene: 5. The CDR3 loop spans 14 amino acids. Germline lookup yields CDR1 SQVTM and CDR2 ANQGSEA. CDR3 region: CSVEGGGLPYEQYF. As DNA, the CDR3 is TGCAGCGTTGAAGGGGGGGGTCTACCCTACGAGCAGTACTTC.

The chain employs TRBV11-3 and TRBJ2-1; D remains unclear. This CDR3 spans 15 amino acids. V was shortened by 0 bases and J by 10 bases, with 16 bases between the two germline ends. Germline assignment: CDR1 SGHNT and CDR2 YENEEA. DNA of the CDR3: TGTGCCAGCAGCTTAGATGGCCAAGGGTTGGGCGAGCAGTTCTTC. It is translated as CASSLDGQGLGEQFF.

V is TRBV7-3 and J is TRBJ2-1, with 12 positions matching TRBD2. CDR1 and CDR2 (germline): SGHTA, FQGTGA. After removal of 5 bases from V and 0 bases from J, the junction contained 8 bases not matched to a gene. The CDR3 contains 18 residues. The CDR3: CASSPIGLAGSSYNEQFF. CDR3 in DNA: TGTGCCAGCAGCCCCATCGGACTAGCGGGGAGCTCCTACAATGAGCAGTTCTTC.

This sequence joins TRBV28 and TRBJ2-5; 8 bases are a match to TRBD2. Looked up from germline, CDR1 is MDHEN and CDR2 is SYDVKM. The trim removed 4 bases at V and 1 base at J, leaving 11 bases unmatched. The CDR3 consists of 17 residues. The CDR3 spells CASSSRRGGRAQETQYF. Here the CDR3 DNA reads TGTGCCAGCAGTTCCCGCCGGGGGGGTCGGGCCCAAGAGACCCAGTACTTC.